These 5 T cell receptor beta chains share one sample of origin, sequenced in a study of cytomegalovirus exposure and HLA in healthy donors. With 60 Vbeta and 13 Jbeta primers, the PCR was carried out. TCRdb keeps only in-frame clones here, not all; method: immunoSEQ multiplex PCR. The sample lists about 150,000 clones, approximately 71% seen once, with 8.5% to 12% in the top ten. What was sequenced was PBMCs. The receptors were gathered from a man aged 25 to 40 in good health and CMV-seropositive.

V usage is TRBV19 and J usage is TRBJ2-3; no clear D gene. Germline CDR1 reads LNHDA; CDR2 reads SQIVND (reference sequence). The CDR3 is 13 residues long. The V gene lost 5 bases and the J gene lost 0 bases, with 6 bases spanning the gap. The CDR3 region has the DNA TGTGCCAGTAGTGAGGTTAGCACAGATACGCAGTATTTT. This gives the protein CASSEVSTDTQYF. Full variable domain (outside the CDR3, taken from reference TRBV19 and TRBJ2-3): DGGITQSPKYLFRKEGQNVTLSCEQNLNHDAMYWYRQDPGQGLRLIYYSQIVNDFQKGDIAEGYSVSREKKESFPLTVTSAQKNPTAFYLCASSEVSTDTQYFGPGTRLTVL.

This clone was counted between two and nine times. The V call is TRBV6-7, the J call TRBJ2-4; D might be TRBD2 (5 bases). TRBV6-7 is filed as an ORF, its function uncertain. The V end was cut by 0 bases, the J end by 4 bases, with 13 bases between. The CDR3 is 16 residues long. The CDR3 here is CASSYSMLAGKNIQYF. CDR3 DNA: TGTGCCAGCAGTTACTCGATGCTCGCGGGTAAAAACATTCAGTACTTC.

In DNA, the CDR3 is TGCGCCAGCAGCCTTGGACTTGCCCCCCACGAGCAGTACTTC. Protein sequence: CASSLGLAPHEQYF. The chain has TRBV5-1 and TRBJ2-7, with D tentatively TRBD2 (5 bases). The V and J ends lost 4 bases and 5 bases respectively, with 16 bases between them. The CDR3 has 14 amino acids. Germline loops: CDR1 SGHRS, CDR2 YFSETQ.

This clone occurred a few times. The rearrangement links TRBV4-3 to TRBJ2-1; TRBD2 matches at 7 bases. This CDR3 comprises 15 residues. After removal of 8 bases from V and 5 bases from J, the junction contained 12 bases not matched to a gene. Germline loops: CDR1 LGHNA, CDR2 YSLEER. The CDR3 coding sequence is TGCGCCAGCGCCCGGGAGGCGGGAACGAACAATGAGCAGTTCTTC. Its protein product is CASAREAGTNNEQFF.

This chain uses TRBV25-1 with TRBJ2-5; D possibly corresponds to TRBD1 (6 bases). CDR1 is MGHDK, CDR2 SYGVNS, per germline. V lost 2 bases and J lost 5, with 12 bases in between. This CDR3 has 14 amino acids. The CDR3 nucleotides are TGTGCCAGCAGTGAACCTAACAGGGATGAGACCCAGTACTTC. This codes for CASSEPNRDETQYF.